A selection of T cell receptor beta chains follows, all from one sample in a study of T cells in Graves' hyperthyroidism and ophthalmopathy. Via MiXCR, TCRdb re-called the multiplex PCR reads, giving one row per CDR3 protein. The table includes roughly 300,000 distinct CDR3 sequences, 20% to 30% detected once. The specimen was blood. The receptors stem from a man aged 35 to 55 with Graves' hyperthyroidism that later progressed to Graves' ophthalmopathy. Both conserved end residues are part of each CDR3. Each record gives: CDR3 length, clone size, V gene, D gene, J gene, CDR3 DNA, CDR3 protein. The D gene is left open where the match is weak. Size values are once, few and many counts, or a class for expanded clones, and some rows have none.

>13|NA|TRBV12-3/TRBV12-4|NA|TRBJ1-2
TGTGCCAGCAGTCGGGACGTCGACTATGGCTACACCTTC
CASSRDVDYGYTF
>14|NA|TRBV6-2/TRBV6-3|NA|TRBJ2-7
TGTGCCAGCAGTTCCCCGGGTCTTAGCTACGAACAGTACTTC
CASSSPGLSYEQYF
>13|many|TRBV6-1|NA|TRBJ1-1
TGTGCCAGCAGTGAGGACAGTGACACTGAAGCTTTCTTT
CASSEDSDTEAFF
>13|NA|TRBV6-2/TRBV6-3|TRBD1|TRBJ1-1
TGTGCCAGCAGTTACTCGGGGGACAGGGAAGCTTTCTTT
CASSYSGDREAFF
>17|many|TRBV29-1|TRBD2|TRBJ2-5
TGCAGCGTTGAAGATCCGATGGCGGGAGGGCCCTGGGAGACCCAGTACTTC
CSVEDPMAGGPWETQYF
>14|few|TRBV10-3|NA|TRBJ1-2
TGTGCCATCAGTGAGTCGACACACAACTATGGCTACACCTTC
CAISESTHNYGYTF
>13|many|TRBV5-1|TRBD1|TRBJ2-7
TGCGCCAGCAGCCTATGGACAGGGGACGAGCAGTACTTC
CASSLWTGDEQYF
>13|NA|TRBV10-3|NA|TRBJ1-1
TGTGCCACCCAGGGGACCATGAACACTGAAGCTTTCTTT
CATQGTMNTEAFF
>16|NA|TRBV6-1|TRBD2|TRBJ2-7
TGTGCCAGCAGTGAAATCCCTAGCGGGGGAACCTACGAGCAGTACTTC
CASSEIPSGGTYEQYF
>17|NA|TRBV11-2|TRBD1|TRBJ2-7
TGTGCCAGCAGCCCTACAGCGGGACAGGGGAAGAGCTACGAGCAGTACTTC
CASSPTAGQGKSYEQYF
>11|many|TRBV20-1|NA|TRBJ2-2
TGCAGTGCTACACGCACCGGGGAGCTGTTTTTT
CSATRTGELFF
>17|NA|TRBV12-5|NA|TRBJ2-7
TGTGCTAGTGGTTTGGTACAGGTGTCACAGGCCGCCTACGAGCAGTACTTC
CASGLVQVSQAAYEQYF
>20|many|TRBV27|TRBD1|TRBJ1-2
TGTGCCAGCAGTTTCCGTCTTAGGGGGGGCAGGGGGCGATGGTCAGGTGGCTACACCTTC
CASSFRLRGGRGRWSGGYTF
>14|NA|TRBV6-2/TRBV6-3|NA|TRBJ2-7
TGTGCCAGCATCAGCGGGACAGGCCACTACGAGCAGTACTTC
CASISGTGHYEQYF
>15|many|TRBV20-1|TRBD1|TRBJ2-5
TGCAGTGCTAGAGATCCAGGGGGCACGGGAGAGACCCAGTACTTC
CSARDPGGTGETQYF